One and the same sample provided the 18 T cell receptor beta chains below, sequenced in a study of T-cell reconstitution after alpha-beta-depleted transplantation in children. The authors prepared the TCRbeta library with unique molecular identifiers. Each CDR3 protein gets one entry after TCRdb re-called the PCR reads with MiXCR. The repertoire has 200,000 to 250,000 distinct CDR3 sequences, roughly 25% of them found once; the top ten carry roughly 5%. Sequencing used PBMCs, mostly from graft donor cells, obtained 360 days after TCRalphabeta/CD19-depleted stem cell transplant. These receptors came from a female patient between 2 and 15 years old who had a stem cell transplant for congenital amegakaryocytic thrombocytopenia, so the T cells may come from the graft donor.

The J gene is TRBJ2-1, the V gene TRBV7-9; possible D gene TRBD2, 6 bases. The CDR3 is made up of 16 amino acids. V lost 7 bases and J lost 0, with 16 bases in between. The germline CDR1 and CDR2 sequences are SEHNR and FQNEAQ (reference sequence). Here the CDR3 DNA reads TGTGCCAGCACCTACACTAGCTTTAGCTCCTACAATGAGCAGTTCTTC. It encodes CASTYTSFSSYNEQFF.

The sample holds a few counts of this clonotype. V usage is TRBV4-1 and J usage is TRBJ2-3, with D possibly being TRBD2 (5 bases). This CDR3 is 17 amino acids long. Trimming shortened V by 0 bases and J by 3 bases, and 16 bases separated the two germline ends. The germline gives CDR1 MGHRA, CDR2 YSYEKL. Written as DNA, the CDR3 is TGCGCCAGCAGCCAAGAGGTCGCGGGCAGTTTAACAGATACGCAGTATTTT. Translated: CASSQEVAGSLTDTQYF.

The J gene is TRBJ1-1, the V gene TRBV6-4; 7 bases are shared with TRBD1. J lost 6 bases, V lost 5 bases, and 6 bases had no gene match. The CDR3 extends over 13 amino acids. In germline, CDR1 is MRHNA, CDR2 SNTAGT. In nucleotides, the CDR3 is TGTGCCAGCAGTCAGACAGGGCTTGCTGAAGCTTTCTTT. The encoded protein is CASSQTGLAEAFF.

The CDR3 DNA follows: TGCAGTGCTCCCGACTTCGGGACTTCCACCGGGGAGCTGTTTTTT. Translating gives CSAPDFGTSTGELFF. The V gene is TRBV20-1, the J gene TRBJ2-2; a possible D gene is TRBD2 (6 bases). Germline lookup yields CDR1 DFQATT and CDR2 SNEGSKA (reference sequence). The CDR3 runs to 15 residues. The germline V and J ends were trimmed by 5 bases and 4 bases, with 17 bases remaining between them.

This rearrangement joins TRBV20-1 to TRBJ2-7, with D maybe TRBD2 (5 bases). The CDR3 length is 15 residues. Between the trimmed V and J ends, which lost 3 bases and 3 bases, there was a span of 18 bases. Germline assignment: CDR1 DFQATT and CDR2 SNEGSKA (reference sequence). CDR3 sequence: CSARGGLGMNYEQYF. CDR3 nucleotide sequence: TGCAGTGCTAGGGGCGGGTTAGGGATGAACTACGAGCAGTACTTC.

Worth noting for this clonotype: One end of the junction varies from germline; a read error may be responsible. J is TRBJ1-2 and V is TRBV12-3 or TRBV12-4, with D possibly being TRBD1 (5 bases). This CDR3 has 15 residues. In DNA form, the CDR3 reads TGTGCCAGCAGTATAGCCGGGGGAGCGAGCTATGGCTACACCTTC. It codes for CASSIAGGASYGYTF.

This clonotype was detected only a few times. The V and J genes are TRBV14 and TRBJ2-5; D gene unclear. The CDR3 extends over 11 amino acids. Germline-derived CDR1 and CDR2 are SGHDN and FVKESK. The ends were cut back, 3 bases at V and 6 bases at J, with 5 bases in the middle. The CDR3 sequence is CASSHGQTQYF. The CDR3 DNA follows: TGTGCCAGCAGCCACGGCCAGACCCAGTACTTC.

This clonotype has a handful of counts. V is TRBV27 and J is TRBJ1-5; no clear D gene. Germline CDR1 is MNHEY and CDR2 is SMNVEV (reference sequence). Trimming shortened V by 7 bases and J by 6 bases, and 10 bases separated the two germline ends. The CDR3 spans 12 residues. This chain's CDR3 is CASTPYSQPQHF. As DNA, the CDR3 is TGTGCCAGCACCCCATATTCTCAGCCCCAGCATTTT.

Here the CDR3 reads CASSLVPSGNYGYTF. As DNA, the CDR3 is TGCGCCAGCAGCTTGGTTCCCTCGGGGAACTATGGCTACACCTTC. V usage is TRBV5-1 and J usage is TRBJ1-2; D ambiguous. CDR1 SGHRS and CDR2 YFSETQ come from the germline V gene. The CDR3 is made up of 15 amino acids. Trimming stripped 0 bases from V and 2 bases from J, with 11 bases between. The whole variable domain, remainder taken from reference TRBV5-1 and TRBJ1-2, is KAGVTQTPRYLIKTRGQQVTLSCSPISGHRSVSWYQQTPGQGLQFLFEYFSETQRNKGNFPGRFSGRQFSNSRSEMNVSTLELGDSALYLCASSLVPSGNYGYTFGSGTRLTVV.

This clonotype has a handful of counts. CDR3 sequence: CASSYGLAGGKETQYF. As DNA, the CDR3 is TGTGCCAGCAGCTATGGACTAGCGGGAGGGAAAGAGACCCAGTACTTC. The chain combines TRBV7-9 with TRBJ2-5; 15 bases are shared with TRBD2. With 4 bases clipped from V and 3 bases from J, the junction kept 3 bases outside the gene matches. The CDR3 length is 16 residues. Germline CDR1 and CDR2: SEHNR and FQNEAQ (reference sequence).

V and J are TRBV12-3 or TRBV12-4 and TRBJ1-4; D is unclear. There are 15 residues in the CDR3. Trimming shortened V by 2 bases and J by 0 bases, and 7 bases separated the two germline ends. The CDR3 DNA reads as TGTGCCAGCAGTTTAAGGCCAGCAACTAATGAAAAACTGTTTTTT. Translation gives CASSLRPATNEKLFF.

This clonotype was recorded a few times. The chain has TRBV20-1 and TRBJ1-6; a possible D gene is TRBD1 (5 bases). The CDR3 totals 12 residues. Trimming took off 4 bases at V and 7 bases at J, with 8 bases between the two ends. The germline V gene encodes CDR1 DFQATT and CDR2 SNEGSKA (reference sequence). The DNA of the CDR3 is TGCAGTGCTACTACAGGAAATTCACCCCTCCACTTT. Encoded protein: CSATTGNSPLHF.

This clonotype occurred a few times. This sequence joins TRBV20-1 and TRBJ1-6, with D maybe TRBD1 (5 bases). The germline gives CDR1 DFQATT, CDR2 SNEGSKA (reference sequence). Trimming shortened V by 3 bases and J by 6 bases, and 9 bases separated the two germline ends. The CDR3 covers 13 residues. CDR3 region: CSARTESNSPLHF. In nucleotides, the CDR3 is TGCAGTGCTAGGACAGAAAGTAATTCACCCCTCCACTTT.

CDR3 region: CASSQNANTEAFF. In nucleotides, the CDR3 is TGCGCCAGCAGCCAAAATGCAAACACTGAAGCTTTCTTT. The chain uses TRBV5-1 and TRBJ1-1; no definite D call. The germline V gene has CDR1 SGHRS and CDR2 YFSETQ. This CDR3 has 13 residues. Trimming removed 4 bases at V and 2 bases at J, with 9 bases between.

This clonotype was observed a few times. This chain links TRBV11-2 with TRBJ1-4, with TRBD1 matching 7 bases. The trim removed 6 bases at V and 10 bases at J, leaving 8 bases unmatched. The V gene's germline CDR1 is SGHAT and CDR2 FQNNGV. This CDR3 comprises 13 residues. The CDR3, as DNA: TGTGCCAGCAGTCTGACAGGGTTTGGAAAACTGTTTTTT. Its protein product is CASSLTGFGKLFF.

This clonotype was detected only a few times. As DNA, the CDR3 is TGCAGTGCTTCAGGACAGGGGGACTACGAGCAGTACTTC. This translates into CSASGQGDYEQYF. The chain has TRBV20-1 and TRBJ2-7, with 10 bases that match TRBD1. The J segment lost 3 bases and the V segment lost 5 bases, leaving 4 bases of the junction unmatched. In germline, CDR1 is DFQATT, CDR2 SNEGSKA (reference sequence). The CDR3 sequence is 13 residues long.

This clonotype was counted only a few times. The chain recombines TRBV12-3 or TRBV12-4 with TRBJ2-3; TRBD2 matches 13 bases. This CDR3 region has 15 residues. With V trimmed by 5 bases and J by 6 bases, 5 bases remained unmatched. The CDR3 reads CASSPGLAGWDTQYF. CDR3 coding DNA: TGTGCCAGCAGTCCGGGACTAGCGGGGTGGGATACGCAGTATTTT.

This clonotype was seen more than once but under ten times. The chain uses TRBV7-2 and TRBJ2-6; no clear D. Trimming pared 1 base from V and 2 bases from J, leaving 6 bases between. The CDR3 extends over 15 amino acids. Germline V lookup: CDR1 SGHTA, CDR2 FQGNSA. CDR3 protein: CASSLVVTGANVLTF. The CDR3 DNA sequence: TGTGCCAGCAGCTTAGTTGTTACTGGGGCCAACGTCCTGACTTTC.